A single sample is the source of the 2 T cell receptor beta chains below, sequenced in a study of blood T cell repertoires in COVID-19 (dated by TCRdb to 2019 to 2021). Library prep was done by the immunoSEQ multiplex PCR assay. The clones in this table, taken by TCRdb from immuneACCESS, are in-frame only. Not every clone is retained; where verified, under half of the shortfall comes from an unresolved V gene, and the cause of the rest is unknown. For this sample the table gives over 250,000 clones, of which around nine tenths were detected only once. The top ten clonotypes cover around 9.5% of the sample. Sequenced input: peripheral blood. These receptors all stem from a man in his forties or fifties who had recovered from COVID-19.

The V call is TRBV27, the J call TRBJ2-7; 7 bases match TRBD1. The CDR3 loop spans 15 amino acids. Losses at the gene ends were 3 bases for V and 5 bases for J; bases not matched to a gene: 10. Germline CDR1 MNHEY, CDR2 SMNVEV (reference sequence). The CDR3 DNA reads TGTGCCAGCAGTTTCCTCAGGGGGACGGGCCACGAGCAGTACTTC. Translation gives CASSFLRGTGHEQYF.

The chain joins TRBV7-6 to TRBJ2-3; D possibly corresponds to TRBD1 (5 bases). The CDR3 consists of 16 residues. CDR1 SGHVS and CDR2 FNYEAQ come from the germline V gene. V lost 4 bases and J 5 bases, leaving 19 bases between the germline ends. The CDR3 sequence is CASSSPSVGLGDTQYF. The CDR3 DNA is TGTGCCAGCAGCTCCCCTTCGGTGGGGCTTGGAGATACGCAGTATTTT.